This record looks at one T cell receptor beta chain sequence and its context. One entry per CDR3 protein, called by TCRdb with MiXCR from the 5' RACE reads. The sample lists approximately 590,000 distinct CDR3 sequences, around a tenth occurring once. Trimming cost V 0 bases and J 6 bases, with 15 bases left between them. This CDR3 spans 15 amino acids. Germline V gene sequence: CDR1 ENHRY, CDR2 SYGVKD. The source of the sample is a study of identical twins. This sample also belongs to another study, concerning yellow fever vaccine responses in identical twins.

The sample taken for sequencing was PBMCs. This rearrangement joins TRBV10-3 to TRBJ2-7; D possibly corresponds to TRBD1 (6 bases). The clonotype originates from a woman younger than 30 in good health. The CDR3 protein is CAISESGQGRIEQYF. DNA for the CDR3: TGTGCCATCAGTGAGTCGGGGCAGGGGCGGATCGAGCAGTACTTC.